This section outlines one T cell receptor (beta chain) sequence together with its context. The data derive from a study of blood T cell repertoires in COVID-19. For the study at large: Sites across the United States, Italy and Spain contributed samples from acute and convalescent COVID-19. T cells, B-cell-depleted T cells, or PBMCs provided the cDNA or gDNA that served as material.

Authors' analysis steps: Amplification of reference gene primers provided the estimated nucleated cell counts. Measured with immunoSEQ multiplex PCR; TCRdb has only the in-frame clones, and not every one. V, J and clone size reflect that table, while D and trimming were determined from the DNA. The sample carries 380,000 or so clones, roughly 77% recorded once. CDR1 is SGHVS and CDR2 is FNYEAQ in the germline V gene. The CDR3 is made up of 16 amino acids. V trimming: 2 bases; J trimming: 6 bases; junction bases outside the gene matches: 10. The V call is TRBV7-6, the J call TRBJ2-1; TRBD1 matches at 7 bases. Input material: peripheral blood. This clonotype was sampled from a human donor with acute or convalescent COVID-19. The donor label of this sample is uncertain. CDR3 coding DNA: TGTGCCAGCAGCTTATTTAGGACAGGATTTGTCAATGAGCAGTTCTTC. Translating gives CASSLFRTGFVNEQFF.